Listed here are 12 T cell receptor beta chains from one sample, sequenced in a study of CD8+CD57+ T cells in acquired aplastic anemia. Profiling that covered TCR beta VDJ and CDR3 relied on genomic DNA as its template. TCRdb re-called the reads through MiXCR, storing one row per CDR3 protein. The data show about 160,000 distinct CDR3 sequences, around 40% seen once. The source material was sorted CD4+, CD8+, or CD8+CD57+ T cells (not recorded which) from PBMCs. The receptors were sampled from a human donor in good health.

In regard to this clonotype: Possible read error: a much larger clone is one base away. The CDR3 region has the DNA TGTGCCAGCAGCTTCGGAGGTGCGGTGGGTATAGAGACCCAGTACTTC. It yields the protein CASSFGGAVGIETQYF. V and J are TRBV5-4 and TRBJ2-5; D might be TRBD2 (5 bases). CDR1 is SGHNT, CDR2 YYREEE, per germline (reference sequence). Trimming left V 2 bases short and J 4 bases short, with 18 bases between. The length of the CDR3 is 16 residues. The full variable domain, completed using reference TRBV5-4 and TRBJ2-5, is ETGVTQSPTHLIKTRGQQVTLRCSSQSGHNTVSWYQQALGQGPQFIFQYYREEENGRGNFPPRFSGLQFPNYSSELNVNALELDDSALYLCASSFGGAVGIETQYFGPGTRLLVL.

Many counts were recorded for this clonotype. The gene calls are TRBV19 and TRBJ1-5, with TRBD1 identical over 7 bases. The CDR3 sequence is 18 residues long. The J segment lost 1 base and the V segment lost 4 bases, leaving 13 bases of the junction unmatched. CDR1 is LNHDA and CDR2 is SQIVND in the germline V gene (reference sequence). Here the CDR3 reads CASSRTKDRVVSNQPQHF. Here the CDR3 DNA reads TGTGCCAGTAGTAGGACAAAAGACAGGGTTGTAAGCAATCAGCCCCAGCATTTT.

Details on this clonotype: Because it lacks the conserved phenylalanine or tryptophan at the end, this CDR3 is likely a read error. V gene TRBV4-3 combines with J gene TRBJ1-1; D is ambiguous. The CDR3 has 13 amino acids. V was trimmed by 5 bases and J by 1 base, leaving 8 bases between them. The germline CDR1 and CDR2 sequences are LGHNA and YSLEER. As DNA, the CDR3 is TGCGCCAGCAGCTGGCAGGAGAACACTGAAGCTTTCCTT. Residues: CASSWQENTEAFL.

The V and J genes are TRBV5-1 and TRBJ1-1; 7 bases align to TRBD1. CDR1 and CDR2 (germline): SGHRS, YFSETQ. V lost 2 bases, J lost 1 base, and 11 bases stayed unmatched. The CDR3 covers 17 residues. Here the CDR3 DNA reads TGCGCCAGCAGCTTTTCTCTTTCGGGACAGAAGAACACTGAAGCTTTCTTT. Encoded protein: CASSFSLSGQKNTEAFF. The whole variable domain, remainder taken from reference TRBV5-1 and TRBJ1-1, is KAGVTQTPRYLIKTRGQQVTLSCSPISGHRSVSWYQQTPGQGLQFLFEYFSETQRNKGNFPGRFSGRQFSNSRSEMNVSTLELGDSALYLCASSFSLSGQKNTEAFFGQGTRLTVV.

This chain joins TRBV6-4 and TRBJ1-5; 7 bases fit TRBD1. This CDR3 comprises 15 residues. V gave up 6 bases and J gave up 2 bases; unmatched junction bases: 7. Germline lookup yields CDR1 MRHNA and CDR2 SNTAGT. The CDR3 bases are TGTGCCAGCAGCCCACAGGGGAGGGGCAATCAGCCCCAGCATTTT. Translating gives CASSPQGRGNQPQHF.

The genes are TRBV5-1 and TRBJ1-1; D uncertain. Trimming removed 3 bases at V and 7 bases at J, with 13 bases between. The V gene's germline CDR1 is SGHRS and CDR2 YFSETQ. This CDR3 contains 13 residues. CDR3 protein: CASSSAATNEAFF. For the CDR3, the DNA is TGCGCCAGCAGCTCAGCCGCAACTAATGAAGCTTTCTTT. Combining the CDR3 with reference TRBV5-1 and TRBJ1-1 gives the whole variable domain KAGVTQTPRYLIKTRGQQVTLSCSPISGHRSVSWYQQTPGQGLQFLFEYFSETQRNKGNFPGRFSGRQFSNSRSEMNVSTLELGDSALYLCASSSAATNEAFFGQGTRLTVV.

The V call is TRBV10-2, the J call TRBJ1-1, with TRBD1 matching over 7 bases. V was pared by 7 bases and J by 4 bases, with 9 bases of the junction left unmatched. CDR1 and CDR2 (germline): WSHSY, SAAADI. The CDR3 runs to 14 residues. The CDR3 bases are TGCGCCAGCACTATACAGGGGCTTATCACTGAAGCTTTCTTT. Translating it yields CASTIQGLITEAFF.

V is TRBV10-3 and J is TRBJ2-5; D tentatively reads TRBD1 or TRBD2 (7 bases each). V was trimmed by 10 bases and J by 5 bases, leaving 14 bases between them. Germline loops: CDR1 ENHRY, CDR2 SYGVKD. The CDR3 is 12 residues long. The CDR3 DNA sequence: TGTGCCACAGGGACAGCGGGGGAGACCCAGTACTTC. Translation: CATGTAGETQYF.

The chain links TRBV2 to TRBJ1-1, with 7 bases fitting TRBD1. The CDR3 totals 15 residues. V was clipped by 6 bases and J by 2 bases; unmatched bases: 9. In germline, CDR1 is SNHLY, CDR2 FYNNEI. In DNA form, the CDR3 reads TGTGCCAGCAGCGGGACAGCCCATGATAACACTGAAGCTTTCTTT. This translates into CASSGTAHDNTEAFF.

J is TRBJ2-7 and V is TRBV5-1; 8 nucleotides match TRBD2. The junction had 9 bases not matched to a gene; V was cut back by 4 bases and J by 3 bases. Germline V CDR1 and CDR2: SGHRS, YFSETQ. This CDR3 contains 15 residues. The CDR3 spells CASSGLSGVNYEQYF. The CDR3, as DNA: TGCGCCAGCAGCGGACTTAGCGGGGTAAACTACGAGCAGTACTTC.

The chain carries TRBV12-3 or TRBV12-4 and TRBJ2-3; D is ambiguous. The CDR3 is 15 residues long. The V and J ends lost 2 bases and 0 bases respectively, with 9 bases between them. CDR3 loop: CASSLKPHSTDTQYF. The CDR3, as DNA: TGTGCCAGCAGTTTAAAGCCACACAGCACAGATACGCAGTATTTT.

This clonotype was detected many times. The junction and the germline gene differ at one end; a read error may be behind it. This chain connects TRBV10-2 to TRBJ1-2; TRBD1 is a possible D gene (5 bases). The CDR3 is made up of 13 amino acids. CDR1 is WSHSY, CDR2 SAAADI, per germline. The CDR3 sequence: CASSAQGAYGYTF. For the CDR3, the DNA is TGTGCCAGCAGCGCCCAGGGAGCCTATGGCTACACCTTC.